One sample yielded the 15 T cell receptor beta chains listed below, sequenced in a study of response to subunit inactivated influenza vaccine. TCRdb recomputed calls from the RT-PCR reads with MiXCR, one row per CDR3 protein. The sample has more than 700,000 distinct CDR3 sequences, about 20% seen once. The material sequenced was PBMCs from blood, taken more than 4 days after vaccination. The receptors here all came from a middle-aged man who received an inactivated influenza vaccine.

V is TRBV29-1 and J is TRBJ2-7; 8 bases are shared with TRBD1. V gave up 1 base and J gave up 6 bases; unmatched junction bases: 8. Germline loops: CDR1 SQVTM, CDR2 ANQGSEA. The CDR3 spans 14 residues. CDR3 sequence: CSVEGRTGNGEQYF. The CDR3 coding sequence is TGCAGCGTTGAAGGTCGGACAGGGAACGGCGAGCAGTACTTC.

The CDR3 protein is CASSLSSVNTEAFF. The CDR3 bases are TGTGCCAGCAGCCTATCTTCGGTGAACACTGAAGCTTTCTTT. The V call is TRBV7-2, the J call TRBJ1-1; D gene ambiguous. The length of the CDR3 is 14 residues. Germline values: CDR1 SGHTA, CDR2 FQGNSA. V shed 5 bases and J shed 0 bases, with 10 bases lying between them.

This clonotype was observed a single time. The chain carries TRBV20-1 and TRBJ2-3; D is perhaps TRBD2 (5 bases). Trimming shortened V by 4 bases and J by 0 bases, and 14 bases separated the two germline ends. CDR3 length: 15 residues. CDR1 DFQATT and CDR2 SNEGSKA come from the germline V gene (reference sequence). CDR3 residues: CSATVRAASTDTQYF. CDR3 bases: TGCAGTGCTACCGTCCGAGCGGCTAGCACAGATACGCAGTATTTT.

This clonotype has only a few counts. The chain uses TRBV25-1 and TRBJ2-5; D gene uncertain. V was cut by 2 bases and J by 4 bases, with 11 bases left in between. Germline-derived CDR1 and CDR2 are MGHDK and SYGVNS. This CDR3 is built from 14 residues. This CDR3 reads CASSEPLEGETQYF. For the CDR3, the DNA is TGTGCCAGCAGTGAACCGTTAGAAGGAGAGACCCAGTACTTC.

This chain links TRBV15 with TRBJ1-1; D is unclear. The CDR3 spans 13 residues. Germline CDR1 and CDR2: LNHNV and YYDKDF (reference sequence). V lost 5 bases and J lost 0, with 7 bases in between. CDR3 coding DNA: TGTGCCACCAGCGCAAGAGTGAACACTGAAGCTTTCTTT. This encodes CATSARVNTEAFF.

This clonotype showed up just a few times. The gene calls are TRBV12-3 or TRBV12-4 and TRBJ2-1, with 9 bases identical to TRBD2. There are 15 residues in the CDR3. J lost 7 bases, V lost 1 base, and 5 bases had no gene match. CDR3: CASSLGGGVWNEQFF. The CDR3 DNA follows: TGTGCCAGCAGTTTAGGCGGGGGGGTTTGGAATGAGCAGTTCTTC.

This chain uses TRBV7-2 with TRBJ1-2, with 9 positions matching TRBD1. Germline V gene sequence: CDR1 SGHTA, CDR2 FQGNSA. The CDR3 covers 15 residues. V trimming: 5 bases; J trimming: 8 bases; junction bases outside the gene matches: 12. CDR3 in amino acids: CASSTSTTGGWGYTF. The CDR3 nucleotides read TGTGCCAGCAGCACCTCCACTACAGGGGGCTGGGGCTACACCTTC.

This clonotype was detected a few times. The chain has TRBV9 and TRBJ2-1, with D tentatively TRBD1 or TRBD2 (5 bases each). The CDR3 runs to 17 residues. The ends were cut back, 0 bases at V and 4 bases at J, with 17 bases in the middle. Germline V gene data show CDR1 as SGDLS and CDR2 as YYNGEE. This CDR3 reads CASSVDVGDPAYNEQFF. The CDR3 DNA sequence: TGTGCCAGCAGCGTAGATGTTGGGGACCCTGCTTACAATGAGCAGTTCTTC. The whole variable domain, remainder taken from reference TRBV9 and TRBJ2-1, is DSGVTQTPKHLITATGQRVTLRCSPRSGDLSVYWYQQSLDQGLQFLIQYYNGEERAKGNILERFSAQQFPDLHSELNLSSLELGDSALYFCASSVDVGDPAYNEQFFGPGTRLTVL.

The table lists this clonotype with a few counts. This chain links TRBV29-1 with TRBJ1-1, with TRBD1 as a possible D gene (5 bases). This CDR3 comprises 12 residues. V gave up 4 bases and J gave up 4 bases, with 10 bases separating them. Germline CDR1 SQVTM, CDR2 ANQGSEA. The chain's CDR3 is CSVAGSTTEAFF. The CDR3 DNA reads as TGCAGCGTTGCAGGGTCCACCACTGAAGCTTTCTTT.

The J gene is TRBJ2-1, the V gene TRBV7-9; TRBD2 agrees at 11 bases. The ends lost 2 bases at V and 2 bases at J; junction bases unmatched: 2. The length of the CDR3 is 16 residues. Germline CDR1 SEHNR, CDR2 FQNEAQ (reference sequence). The CDR3 nucleotides are TGTGCCAGCAGCTTAATTAGCGGGGGGGCCTACAATGAGCAGTTCTTC. Protein sequence: CASSLISGGAYNEQFF.

This clonotype was recorded a few times. The chain uses TRBV5-5 and TRBJ1-6; weak D call: TRBD1 (6 bases). Trimming removed 4 bases at V and 8 bases at J, with 10 bases between. This CDR3 is built from 13 residues. Germline CDR1 is SGHKS and CDR2 is YYEKEE (reference sequence). This CDR3 is CASSQDSHSPLHF. The CDR3, as DNA: TGTGCCAGCAGCCAGGACAGTCATTCACCCCTCCACTTT.

In this sample, this clonotype turned up a few times. The rearrangement joins TRBV21-1 to TRBJ2-7. TRBV21-1 is recorded as a pseudogene. This CDR3 is 14 amino acids long. As DNA, the CDR3 is TGTGCCAGCAGCAAATCTAACGACTCCTACGAGCAGTACTTC. It yields the protein CASSKSNDSYEQYF.

The CDR3 DNA sequence: TGTGCCAGCAGTTTAGGCCAAGGGACCTATACGGTGGAGACCCAGTACTTC. Its translation is CASSLGQGTYTVETQYF. V usage is TRBV12-3 or TRBV12-4 and J usage is TRBJ2-5; either TRBD1 or TRBD2 may fit D (5 bases each). The CDR3 spans 17 residues. The V end lost 1 base, the J end lost 5 bases, and 20 bases lay between the germline ends.

The chain couples TRBV5-1 to TRBJ2-7; D unresolved. From germline, CDR1 is SGHRS and CDR2 YFSETQ. This CDR3 spans 15 amino acids. Deletions cut 0 bases from V and 2 bases from J, with 12 bases between. The CDR3 spells CASSLDRSPPYEQYF. The CDR3 region has the DNA TGCGCCAGCAGCTTGGATCGGAGCCCCCCCTACGAGCAGTACTTC.

CDR3 region: CASSLGQGLPNEKLFF. CDR3 nucleotides: TGCGCCAGCAGCTTGGGACAGGGTCTGCCGAATGAAAAACTGTTTTTT. The chain has TRBV5-1 and TRBJ1-4; the match to TRBD1 covers 7 bases. In germline, CDR1 is SGHRS, CDR2 YFSETQ. The ends lost 0 bases at V and 5 bases at J; junction bases unmatched: 7. The CDR3 is made up of 16 amino acids.